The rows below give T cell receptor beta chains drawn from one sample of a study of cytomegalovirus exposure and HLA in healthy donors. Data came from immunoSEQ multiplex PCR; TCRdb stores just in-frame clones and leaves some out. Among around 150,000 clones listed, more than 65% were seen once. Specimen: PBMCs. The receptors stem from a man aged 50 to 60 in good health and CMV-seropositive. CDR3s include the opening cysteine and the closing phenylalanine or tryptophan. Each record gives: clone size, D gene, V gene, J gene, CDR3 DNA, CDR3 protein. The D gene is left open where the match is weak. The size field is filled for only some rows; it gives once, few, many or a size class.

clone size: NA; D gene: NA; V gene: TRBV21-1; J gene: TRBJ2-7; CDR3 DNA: TGTGCCAGCAGCGACCGGACACAGGCTTCCTACGAGCAGTACTTC; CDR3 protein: CASSDRTQASYEQYF
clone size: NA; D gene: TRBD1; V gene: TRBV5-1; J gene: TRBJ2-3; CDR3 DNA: TGCGCCAGCAGCCTGAGTCCCGGGACAGGGGTGGGCACAGATACGCAGTATTTT; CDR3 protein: CASSLSPGTGVGTDTQYF
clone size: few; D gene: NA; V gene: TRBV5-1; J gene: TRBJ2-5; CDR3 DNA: TGCGCCAGCAGCGGTGCGTCCACTTCCGGCGGGGAGACCCAGTACTTC; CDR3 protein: CASSGASTSGGETQYF
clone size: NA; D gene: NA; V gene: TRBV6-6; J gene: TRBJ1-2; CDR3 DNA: TGTGCCAGCAGTGCAGGCTTGATCACCTTC; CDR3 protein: CASSAGLITF
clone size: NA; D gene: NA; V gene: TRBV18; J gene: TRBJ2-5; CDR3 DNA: TGTGCCAGCTCGCGATCGCGGGGGACAAAAGAGACCCAGTACTTC; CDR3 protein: CASSRSRGTKETQYF
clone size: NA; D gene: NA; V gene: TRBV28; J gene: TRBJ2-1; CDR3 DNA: TGTGCCAGCAGTTTAGGGGCGTGGAACAGGGTGGTCAATGAGCAGTTCTTC; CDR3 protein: CASSLGAWNRVVNEQFF
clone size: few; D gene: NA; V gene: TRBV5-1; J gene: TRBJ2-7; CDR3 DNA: TGCGCCAGCAGCTTTGGCGGGGCCTACGAGCAGTACTTC; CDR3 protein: CASSFGGAYEQYF
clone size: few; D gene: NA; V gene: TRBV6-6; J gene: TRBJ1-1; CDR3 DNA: TGTGCCAGTAGACAGAACACTGAAGCTTTCTTT; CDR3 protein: CASRQNTEAFF
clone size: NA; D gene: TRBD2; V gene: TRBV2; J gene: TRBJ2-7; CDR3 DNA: TGTGCCAGCAGAACCGGGACTAGCCACTACGAGCAGTACTTC; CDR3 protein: CASRTGTSHYEQYF
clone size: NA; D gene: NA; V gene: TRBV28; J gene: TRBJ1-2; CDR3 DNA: TGTGCCAGCAGTTTTAGGCGGATCCGACGAGCTAACTATGGCTACACCTTC; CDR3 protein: CASSFRRIRRANYGYTF
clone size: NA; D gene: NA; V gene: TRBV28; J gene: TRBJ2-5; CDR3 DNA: TGTGCCAGCAGCCCCGTCGGAGGGGTTAAGGGAGAGACCCAGTACTTC; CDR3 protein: CASSPVGGVKGETQYF
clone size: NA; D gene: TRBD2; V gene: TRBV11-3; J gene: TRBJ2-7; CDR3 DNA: TGTGCCAGCAGCTCATCCCCCGGACTAGCGGGAGGCCCCTCGTACGAGCAGTACTTC; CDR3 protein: CASSSSPGLAGGPSYEQYF
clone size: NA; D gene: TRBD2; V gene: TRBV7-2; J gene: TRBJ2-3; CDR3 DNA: TGTGCCAGCAGCCTGAGGACTAGCGTGAATACGCAGTATTTT; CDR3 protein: CASSLRTSVNTQYF
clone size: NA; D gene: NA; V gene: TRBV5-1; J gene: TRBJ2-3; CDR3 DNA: TGCGCCAGCAGCTACCGAAAAGAGGATACGCAGTATTTT; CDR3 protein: CASSYRKEDTQYF
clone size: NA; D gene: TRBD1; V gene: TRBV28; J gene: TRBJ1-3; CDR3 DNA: TGTGCCAGCAGATCGGGACAGGCCTCCTCTGGAAACACCATATATTTT; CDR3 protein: CASRSGQASSGNTIYF
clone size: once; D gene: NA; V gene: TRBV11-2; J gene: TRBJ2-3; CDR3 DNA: TGTGCCAGCCGAGGCATTCACTGCACAGATACGCAGTATTTT; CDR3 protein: CASRGIHCTDTQYF
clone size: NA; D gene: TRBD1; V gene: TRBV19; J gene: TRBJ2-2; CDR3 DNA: TGTGCCAGTAGTATCCAAGGGGGCTACCCCGGGGAGCTGTTTTTT; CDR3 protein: CASSIQGGYPGELFF
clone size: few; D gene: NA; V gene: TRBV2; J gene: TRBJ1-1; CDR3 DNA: TGTGCCAGCAGTGGGGCAGTTCTTGAAGCTTTCTTT; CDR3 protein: CASSGAVLEAFF
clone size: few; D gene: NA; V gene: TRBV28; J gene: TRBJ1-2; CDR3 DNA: TGTGCCAGCACTCCGAACGGCTATGGCTACACCTTC; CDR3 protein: CASTPNGYGYTF
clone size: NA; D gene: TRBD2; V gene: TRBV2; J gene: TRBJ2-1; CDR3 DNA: TGTGCCAGCACCCTCCAAGTGGCTAGCGGATACAATGAGCAGTTCTTC; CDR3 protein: CASTLQVASGYNEQFF
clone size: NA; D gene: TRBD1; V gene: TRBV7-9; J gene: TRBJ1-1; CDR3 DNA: TGTGCCAGCAGCTTAACCCCCGGGACAGGGAAGAACACTGAAGCTTTCTTT; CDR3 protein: CASSLTPGTGKNTEAFF
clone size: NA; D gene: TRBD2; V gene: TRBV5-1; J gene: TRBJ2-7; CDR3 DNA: TGCGCCAGCAGCCGGACTAGCGGTCCCGTCTCCTACGAGCAGTACTTC; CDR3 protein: CASSRTSGPVSYEQYF
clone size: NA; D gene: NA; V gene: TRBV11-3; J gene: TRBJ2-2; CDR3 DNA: TGTGCCAGCAGCTTAGAGGGCGCGAACACCGGGGAGCTGTTTTTT; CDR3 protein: CASSLEGANTGELFF
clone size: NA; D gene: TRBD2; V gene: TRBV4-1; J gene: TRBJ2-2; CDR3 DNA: TGCGCCAGCAGCCAAGATCCTAGCGGGAGGTTAAACACCGGGGAGCTGTTTTTT; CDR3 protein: CASSQDPSGRLNTGELFF
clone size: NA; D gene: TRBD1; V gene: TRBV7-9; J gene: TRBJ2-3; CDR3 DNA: TGTGCCAGCCAAAGTAGGGACAGCCGCACAGATACGCAGTATTTT; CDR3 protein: CASQSRDSRTDTQYF
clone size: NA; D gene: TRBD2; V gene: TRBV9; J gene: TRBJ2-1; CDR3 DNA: TGTGCCAGCAGCGTAGCCTTCGGACTAGCGGCCTCAATCAATGAGCAGTTCTTC; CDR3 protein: CASSVAFGLAASINEQFF
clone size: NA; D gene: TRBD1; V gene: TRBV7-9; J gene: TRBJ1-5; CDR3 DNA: TGTTCCAGCAGCTTAGGACAGGGGACTAGCAATCAGCCCCAGCATTTT; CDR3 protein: CSSSLGQGTSNQPQHF
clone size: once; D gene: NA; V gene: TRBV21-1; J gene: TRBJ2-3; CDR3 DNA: TGTGCCATGCGGACTAGCGGGAGGGCCCGCGCTGATACGCAGTATTTT; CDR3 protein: CAMRTSGRARADTQYF
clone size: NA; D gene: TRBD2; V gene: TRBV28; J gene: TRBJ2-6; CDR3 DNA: TGTGCCAGCAAACTAGCGGGGGAGATCAGCTCTGGGGCCAACGTCCTGACTTTC; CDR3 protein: CASKLAGEISSGANVLTF
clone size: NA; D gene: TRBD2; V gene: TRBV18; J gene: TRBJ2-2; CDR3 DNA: TGTGCCAGCTCAGGGGGACTAGCGGGAGTCGACACCGGGGAGCTGTTTTTT; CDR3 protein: CASSGGLAGVDTGELFF
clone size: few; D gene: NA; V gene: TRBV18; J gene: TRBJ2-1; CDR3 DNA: TGTGCCAGCTCCCTCGGGGTAGCGGAGCAGTTCTTC; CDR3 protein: CASSLGVAEQFF
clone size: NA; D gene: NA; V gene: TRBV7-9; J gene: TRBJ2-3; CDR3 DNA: TGTTCCAGCAGCCCGGAGTCAGATACGCAGTATTTT; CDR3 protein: CSSSPESDTQYF
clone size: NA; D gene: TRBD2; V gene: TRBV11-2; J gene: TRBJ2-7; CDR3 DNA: TGTGCCAGCAGCTGGACCGGGACTAGCGGTAACTCCTACGAGCAGTACTTC; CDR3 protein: CASSWTGTSGNSYEQYF
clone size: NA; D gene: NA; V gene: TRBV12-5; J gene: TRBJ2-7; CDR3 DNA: TGTGCTAGTGGTTTGGGGCTGGGCCTCTCCTACGAGCAGTACTTC; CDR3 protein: CASGLGLGLSYEQYF
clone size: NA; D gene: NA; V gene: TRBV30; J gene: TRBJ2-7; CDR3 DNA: TGTGCCTGGAGTGTCACAGGGAACCACGAGCAGTACTTC; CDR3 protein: CAWSVTGNHEQYF
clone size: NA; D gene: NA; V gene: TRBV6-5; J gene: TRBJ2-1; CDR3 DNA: TGTGCCAGCAGTTACGGAGGCGCCAAGATCAATGAGCAGTTCTTC; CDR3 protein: CASSYGGAKINEQFF
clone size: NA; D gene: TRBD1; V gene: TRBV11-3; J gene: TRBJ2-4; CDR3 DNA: TGTGCCAGCAGCTTAAGACAGGGAAACATTCAGTACTTC; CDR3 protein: CASSLRQGNIQYF
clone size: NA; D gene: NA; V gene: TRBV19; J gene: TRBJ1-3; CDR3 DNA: TGTGCCTGGGGCCGGCCGGAGACAGGCCCTGGAAACACCATATATTTT; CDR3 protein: CAWGRPETGPGNTIYF
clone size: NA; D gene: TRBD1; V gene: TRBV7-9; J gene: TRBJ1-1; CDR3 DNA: TGTGCCAGCAGCTTAGGAAAGACAGGGGAGACAACTGAAGCTTTCTTT; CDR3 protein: CASSLGKTGETTEAFF
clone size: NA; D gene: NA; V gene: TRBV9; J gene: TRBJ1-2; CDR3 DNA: TGTGCCAGCAGCGGAAGGACTGAACTAAGGGGCTACACCTTC; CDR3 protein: CASSGRTELRGYTF
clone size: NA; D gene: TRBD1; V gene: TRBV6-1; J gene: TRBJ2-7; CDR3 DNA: TGTGCCAGCAGTAGGGGACAGGGTCTCTACGAGCAGTACTTC; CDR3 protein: CASSRGQGLYEQYF
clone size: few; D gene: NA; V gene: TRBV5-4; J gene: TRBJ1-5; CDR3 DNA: TGTGCCAGCAGCTTGGGACAGAGCAATCAGCCCCAGCATTTT; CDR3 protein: CASSLGQSNQPQHF
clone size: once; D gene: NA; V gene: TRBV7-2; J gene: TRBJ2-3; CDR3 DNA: TGTGCCAGCAGAAGACGTGGGAGTACAGATACGCAGTATTTT; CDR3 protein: CASRRRGSTDTQYF
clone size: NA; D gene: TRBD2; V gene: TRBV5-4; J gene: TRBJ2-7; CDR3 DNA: TGTGCCAGCAGCTACCGAGCGGGAGGGCCTAACGAGCAGTACTTC; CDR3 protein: CASSYRAGGPNEQYF